These 23 T cell receptor beta chains originate from one sample sequenced in a study of human T cells and chemical hapten exposure. TCRdb passed the RACE reads through MiXCR, listing each CDR3 protein once. This sample has about 77,000 distinct CDR3 sequences; around 13% occur once, and the top ten carry 4.6%. The time point here: pre-sensitization, week 0. Documented treatment: therapeutic diphenylcyclopropenone sensitization with weekly scalp DPC. This specimen was whole blood, taken in connection with sensitization to the hapten diphenylcyclopropenone (DPC). Receptors were obtained from a woman aged 45-60 years with alopecia areata. Some clones in this sample may be carry-over from other donors' samples.

The rearrangement joins TRBV9 to TRBJ2-1; 8 bases are a match to TRBD2. Per the germline V gene, CDR1 is SGDLS and CDR2 is YYNGEE. This CDR3 has 16 residues. The V and J ends lost 3 bases and 7 bases, in that order; junction bases with no gene match: 12. CDR3 in amino acids: CASSARRAGVGNEQFF. CDR3 in DNA: TGTGCCAGCAGCGCCCGCCGAGCGGGAGTTGGTAATGAGCAGTTCTTC.

The table lists this clonotype with a few counts. J is TRBJ2-5 and V is TRBV7-2; 11 positions match TRBD2. The junction had 6 bases not matched to a gene; V was cut back by 5 bases and J by 1 base. Germline CDR1 is SGHTA and CDR2 is FQGNSA. This CDR3 has 16 amino acids. CDR3 sequence: CASSTGLAGPQETQYF. CDR3 DNA sequence: TGTGCCAGCAGCACCGGACTAGCGGGCCCCCAAGAGACCCAGTACTTC.

This clonotype was detected ten times or more. The CDR3 sequence: CSVERGNTIYF. As DNA, the CDR3 is TGCAGCGTTGAACGGGGGAACACCATATATTTT. This chain connects TRBV29-1 to TRBJ1-3, with D possibly matching TRBD1 (5 bases). There are 11 residues in the CDR3. Looked up from germline, CDR1 is SQVTM and CDR2 is ANQGSEA. V lost 2 bases and J lost 7, with 6 bases in between.

The chain uses TRBV19 and TRBJ2-1; 14 bases align to TRBD2. There are 22 residues in the CDR3. The trim removed 3 bases at V and 1 base at J, leaving 17 bases unmatched. Per the germline V gene, CDR1 is LNHDA and CDR2 is SQIVND (reference sequence). CDR3 nucleotide sequence: TGTGCCAGTAGTATTTCGGGACTAGCGGGAGTGAGCACTAGAGGGTCCTACAATGAGCAGTTCTTC. This translates into CASSISGLAGVSTRGSYNEQFF.

This clonotype occurred many times. The chain links TRBV6-2 or TRBV6-3 to TRBJ1-2; D is undetermined. V was clipped by 2 bases and J by 2 bases, with 9 bases between them. Germline V gives CDR1 MNHEY, CDR2 SVGEGT. The CDR3 extends over 14 amino acids. CDR3 sequence (DNA): TGTGCCAGCAGTTACCTCGCACGGAACTATGGCTACACCTTC. This translates into CASSYLARNYGYTF.

V usage is TRBV7-9 and J usage is TRBJ2-7, with D unresolved. Trimming cost V 1 base and J 6 bases, with 10 bases left between them. This CDR3 spans 13 amino acids. Germline-derived CDR1 and CDR2 are SEHNR and FQNEAQ (reference sequence). CDR3: CASSLDVGGEQYF. In DNA, the CDR3 is TGTGCCAGCAGCTTAGATGTGGGTGGCGAGCAGTACTTC.

This chain joins TRBV28 and TRBJ2-3; D call uncertain. This CDR3 is built from 12 residues. Germline-derived CDR1 and CDR2 are MDHEN and SYDVKM. The V and J ends lost 5 bases and 10 bases respectively, with 13 bases between them. The CDR3 spells CASSPSQRAQYF. The DNA for the CDR3 is TGTGCCAGCAGTCCGAGTCAGCGTGCGCAGTATTTT.

CDR3 nucleotides: TGTGCCAGTAGGGTACTCGGACAGGGCGCAAACGGGGCCAACGTCCTGACTTTC. Translation gives CASRVLGQGANGANVLTF. The chain joins TRBV19 to TRBJ2-6, with TRBD1 matching 8 bases. After removal of 6 bases from V and 4 bases from J, the junction contained 14 bases not matched to a gene. CDR1 LNHDA and CDR2 SQIVND come from the germline V gene (reference sequence). The CDR3 covers 18 residues. The whole variable domain, remainder taken from reference TRBV19 and TRBJ2-6, is DGGITQSPKYLFRKEGQNVTLSCEQNLNHDAMYWYRQDPGQGLRLIYYSQIVNDFQKGDIAEGYSVSREKKESFPLTVTSAQKNPTAFYLCASRVLGQGANGANVLTFGAGSRLTVL.

This clonotype was seen a few times. The chain has TRBV19 and TRBJ2-2; perhaps TRBD1 as D (6 bases). The V and J ends lost 3 bases and 13 bases respectively, with 9 bases between them. The CDR3 contains 11 residues. In germline, CDR1 is LNHDA, CDR2 SQIVND (reference sequence). The CDR3 sequence is CASSITGWLFF. CDR3 coding DNA: TGTGCCAGTAGTATTACAGGGTGGCTGTTTTTT. Full variable domain (outside the CDR3, taken from reference TRBV19 and TRBJ2-2): DGGITQSPKYLFRKEGQNVTLSCEQNLNHDAMYWYRQDPGQGLRLIYYSQIVNDFQKGDIAEGYSVSREKKESFPLTVTSAQKNPTAFYLCASSITGWLFFGEGSRLTVL.

The sample holds many counts of this clonotype. The chain has TRBV7-9 and TRBJ2-5; TRBD2 matches at 7 bases. The CDR3 sequence is 14 residues long. Germline V CDR1 and CDR2: SEHNR, FQNEAQ (reference sequence). The J segment lost 5 bases and the V segment lost 7 bases, leaving 10 bases of the junction unmatched. DNA for the CDR3: TGTGCCAGCACCCGGAGGGGAGGGAAGGAGACCCAGTACTTC. The encoded protein is CASTRRGGKETQYF.

V gene TRBV14 combines with J gene TRBJ1-6, with no clear D. Trimming took 2 bases from V and 9 from J, leaving 11 bases between them. There are 14 residues in the CDR3. The germline V gene has CDR1 SGHDN and CDR2 FVKESK. DNA for the CDR3: TGTGCCAGCAGCCAAACAACACACCGTTCACCCCTCCACTTT. It translates to CASSQTTHRSPLHF.

The J gene is TRBJ2-2, the V gene TRBV18; 8 positions match TRBD2. There are 16 residues in the CDR3. The germline gives CDR1 KGHSH, CDR2 LQKENI. Trimming took 6 bases from V and 7 from J; bases not matched to a gene: 13. The CDR3 region is CASSHLGLLAGGELFF. For the CDR3, the DNA is TGTGCCAGCTCCCATCTCGGACTCCTAGCGGGCGGGGAGCTGTTTTTT.

The chain employs TRBV11-3 and TRBJ2-1; TRBD1 or TRBD2 may be the D gene (5 bases each). This CDR3 comprises 15 residues. Trimming removed 5 bases at V and 3 bases at J, with 14 bases between. Germline CDR1 reads SGHNT; CDR2 reads YENEEA. The CDR3 nucleotides read TGTGCCAGCAGCCAGGGAACGGGGCGCTACAATGAGCAGTTCTTC. Translating it yields CASSQGTGRYNEQFF.

Of note for this clonotype: One end of the junction varies from germline; a read error may be responsible. This chain uses TRBV7-2 with TRBJ2-1; TRBD2 agrees at 13 bases. Germline CDR1 reads SGHTA; CDR2 reads FQGNSA. This CDR3 is 18 amino acids long. The CDR3 loop is CVSSLGGLAGMSYNEQFF. As DNA, the CDR3 is TGTGTCAGCAGCTTAGGGGGACTAGCGGGAATGTCCTACAATGAGCAGTTCTTC.

V usage is TRBV20-1 and J usage is TRBJ1-1, with 7 bases that match TRBD1. V dropped 6 bases and J dropped 0; count of bases not matched to a gene: 10. Looked up from germline, CDR1 is DFQATT and CDR2 is SNEGSKA (reference sequence). There are 15 residues in the CDR3. The CDR3: CSAPVRGRMNTEAFF. The DNA of the CDR3 is TGCAGTGCCCCGGTTAGGGGGCGGATGAACACTGAAGCTTTCTTT.

This clonotype was seen a handful of times. This sequence joins TRBV20-1 and TRBJ2-3; 7 nucleotides line up with TRBD1. Germline values: CDR1 DFQATT, CDR2 SNEGSKA (reference sequence). V shed 5 bases, J shed 0 bases, and the junction held 20 bases outside the gene matches. The CDR3 length is 19 residues. The CDR3 loop reads CSAAPAGGVPSSSTDTQYF. As DNA, the CDR3 is TGCAGTGCTGCCCCTGCAGGGGGTGTTCCGAGCTCTAGCACAGATACGCAGTATTTT.

In its sample, this clonotype was seen a few times. The chain employs TRBV11-3 and TRBJ2-1; TRBD2 matches at 14 bases. CDR1 SGHNT and CDR2 YENEEA come from the germline V gene. The CDR3 length is 15 residues. V lost 4 bases to trimming and J lost 12 bases; unmatched junction nucleotides: 8. The DNA of the CDR3 is TGTGCCAGCAGCTCGGGACTAGCGGGAGTAATGGGGCAGTTCTTC. Its protein is CASSSGLAGVMGQFF.

The chain combines TRBV12-3 or TRBV12-4 with TRBJ2-5, with TRBD1 as a possible D gene (6 bases). Trimming cost V 4 bases and J 2 bases, with 14 bases left between them. The CDR3 is made up of 15 amino acids. This CDR3 is CASSSPGHRQETQYF. The CDR3 DNA reads as TGTGCCAGCAGTTCCCCGGGACACAGACAAGAGACCCAGTACTTC.

The chain joins TRBV5-1 to TRBJ1-3; D not resolved. The CDR3 covers 17 residues. Trimming left V 1 base short and J 2 bases short, with 16 bases between. Germline V gives CDR1 SGHRS, CDR2 YFSETQ. DNA for the CDR3: TGCGCCAGCAGCTTGAATTTTAGGGAATCGCCTGGAAACACCATATATTTT. This sequence encodes CASSLNFRESPGNTIYF.

This clonotype has ten or more counts. The chain couples TRBV7-2 to TRBJ2-7, with TRBD2 matching 9 bases. The germline CDR1 and CDR2 sequences are SGHTA and FQGNSA. This CDR3 contains 17 residues. Trimming removed 5 bases from V and 3 bases from J; junction bases left unmatched: 14. In nucleotides, the CDR3 is TGTGCCAGCAGCCCAAACCTACTTAGCGGGAGAAGCTACGAGCAGTACTTC. Translating it yields CASSPNLLSGRSYEQYF.

This chain connects TRBV7-9 to TRBJ2-7; D is unresolved. This CDR3 contains 15 residues. The germline V gene encodes CDR1 SEHNR and CDR2 FQNEAQ (reference sequence). V lost 1 base and J 6 bases, leaving 16 bases between the germline ends. The CDR3, as DNA: TGTGCCAGCAGCTTAGTTACAACGCCTGCCACCGAGCAGTACTTC. Translated: CASSLVTTPATEQYF.

This chain links TRBV20-1 with TRBJ2-5, with D possibly TRBD2 on 5 matching bases. Trimming took 5 bases from V and 5 from J, leaving 18 bases between them. Per the germline V gene, CDR1 is DFQATT and CDR2 is SNEGSKA (reference sequence). This CDR3 has 14 amino acids. For the CDR3, the DNA is TGCAGTGCTCCCCATTCCCCGGGATCCGAGACCCAGTACTTC. The encoded protein is CSAPHSPGSETQYF.

CDR3 region: CASSPRGTGPNTGELFF. The DNA of the CDR3 is TGTGCCAGCTCACCCCGGGGTACAGGACCGAACACCGGGGAGCTGTTTTTT. The chain recombines TRBV18 with TRBJ2-2; D possibly uses TRBD1 or TRBD2 (5 bases each). In germline, CDR1 is KGHSH, CDR2 LQKENI. V was cut by 3 bases and J by 0 bases, with 14 bases left in between. The CDR3 is 17 amino acids.